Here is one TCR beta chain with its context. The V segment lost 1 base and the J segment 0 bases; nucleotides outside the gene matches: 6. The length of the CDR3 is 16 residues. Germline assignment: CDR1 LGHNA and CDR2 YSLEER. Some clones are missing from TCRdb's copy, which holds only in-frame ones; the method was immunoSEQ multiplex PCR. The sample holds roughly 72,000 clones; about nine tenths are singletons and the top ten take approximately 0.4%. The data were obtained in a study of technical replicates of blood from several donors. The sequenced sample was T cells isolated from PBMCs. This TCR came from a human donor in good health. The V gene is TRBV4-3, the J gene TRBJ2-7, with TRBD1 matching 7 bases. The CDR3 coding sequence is TGCGCCAGCAGCCAAGGCCTCCGGGACAGCTCCTACGAGCAGTACTTC. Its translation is CASSQGLRDSSYEQYF.